This T cell receptor beta chain originates from a study of blood T cells in healthy people across ages. Notes on this clonotype: The junction departs from germline at one end; a sequencing error may be responsible.

The length of the CDR3 is 12 residues. The germline CDR1 and CDR2 sequences are MNHEY and SVGAGI. Researchers collected roughly 9.8 milliliters of peripheral blood from every single donor. A sample-barcoded 5' primer and a J-beta primer mix were used in a second PCR of about 7 to 11 cycles. Tags on each cDNA molecule came from a template-switch adaptor with 12 random nucleotides. TCRdb recomputed calls from the 5' RACE reads with MiXCR, one row per CDR3 protein. In the table there are 1.5 million to 2 million distinct CDR3 sequences, roughly 27% of which are singletons. The sample taken for sequencing was blood. This clonotype was obtained from a young woman in good health. The V call is TRBV6-5, the J call TRBJ2-7; possible D gene TRBD2, 5 bases. CDR3 in amino acids: CASTEGGGEQYF. The CDR3 coding sequence is TGCGCCAGCACCGAGGGTGGCGGCGAGCAGTACTTC.